This TCR beta chain was recorded in a study of CD8+CD57+ T cells in acquired aplastic anemia. Across the whole study: Sorted CD4+ and CD8+ cell DNA averaged roughly 3.2 ug.

CD8+CD57+ cell expansion had been shown by flow cytometry in patients chosen for sequencing. Patient blood was sampled before any therapy had been received. According to the study, genomic DNA was the template for TCR beta VDJ and CDR3 profiling. TCRdb re-called the reads with MiXCR, one entry per CDR3 protein. The repertoire consists of about 150,000 distinct CDR3 sequences, with about 50% occurring once and the leading ten covering roughly 12%. Germline V gives CDR1 SNHLY, CDR2 FYNNEI. Trimming removed 6 bases from V and 3 bases from J; junction bases left unmatched: 7. The CDR3 totals 14 residues. The specimen sequenced was sorted CD4+, CD8+, or CD8+CD57+ T cells (not recorded which) from PBMCs. The clonotype originates from a human donor with aplastic anemia. The rearrangement uses TRBV2 and TRBJ1-2; 7 nucleotides agree with TRBD1. The CDR3 here is CASRPTGVDYGYTF. CDR3 coding DNA: TGTGCCAGCAGGCCAACAGGGGTCGACTATGGCTACACCTTC.